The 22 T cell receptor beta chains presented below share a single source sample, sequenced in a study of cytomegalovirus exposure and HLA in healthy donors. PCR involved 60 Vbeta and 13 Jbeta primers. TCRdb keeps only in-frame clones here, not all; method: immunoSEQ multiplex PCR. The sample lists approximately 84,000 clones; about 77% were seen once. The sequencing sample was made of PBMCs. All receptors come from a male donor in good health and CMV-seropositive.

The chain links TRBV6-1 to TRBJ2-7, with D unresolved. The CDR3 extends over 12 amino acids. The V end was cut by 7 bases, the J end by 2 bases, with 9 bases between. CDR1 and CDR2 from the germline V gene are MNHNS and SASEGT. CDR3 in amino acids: CASTRLAYEQYF. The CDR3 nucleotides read TGTGCCAGCACGCGACTTGCCTACGAGCAGTACTTC.

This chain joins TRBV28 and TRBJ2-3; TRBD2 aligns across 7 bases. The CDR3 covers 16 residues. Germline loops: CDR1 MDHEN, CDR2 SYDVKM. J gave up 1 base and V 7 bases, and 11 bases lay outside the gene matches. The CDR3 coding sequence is TGTGCCAGCACCTTTGCGGGACTACCGCGCACAGATACGCAGTATTTT. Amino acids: CASTFAGLPRTDTQYF.

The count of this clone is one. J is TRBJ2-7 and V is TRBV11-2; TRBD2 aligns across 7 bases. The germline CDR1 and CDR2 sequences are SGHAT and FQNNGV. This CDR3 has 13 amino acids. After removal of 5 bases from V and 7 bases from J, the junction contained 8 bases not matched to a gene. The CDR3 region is CASSRGGRGEQYF. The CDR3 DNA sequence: TGTGCCAGCAGCCGAGGCGGGCGGGGGGAGCAGTACTTC.

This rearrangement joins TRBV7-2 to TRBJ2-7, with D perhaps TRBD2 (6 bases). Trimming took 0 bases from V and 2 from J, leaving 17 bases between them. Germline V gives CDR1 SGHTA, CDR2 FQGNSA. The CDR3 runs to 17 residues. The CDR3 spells CASSLAGLSISTYEQYF. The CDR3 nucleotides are TGTGCCAGCAGCTTAGCCGGACTATCAATAAGCACCTACGAGCAGTACTTC.

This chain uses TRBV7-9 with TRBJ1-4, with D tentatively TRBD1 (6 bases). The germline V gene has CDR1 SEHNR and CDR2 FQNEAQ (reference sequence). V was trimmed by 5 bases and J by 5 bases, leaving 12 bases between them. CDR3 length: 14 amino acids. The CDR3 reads CASSQDRRNEKLFF. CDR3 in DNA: TGTGCCAGCAGCCAAGACAGGCGGAATGAAAAACTGTTTTTT.

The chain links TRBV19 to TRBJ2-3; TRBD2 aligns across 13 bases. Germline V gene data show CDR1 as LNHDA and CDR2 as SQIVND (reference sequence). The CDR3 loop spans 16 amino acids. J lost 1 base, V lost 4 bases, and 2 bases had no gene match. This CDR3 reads CASSKGTSGGTDTQYF. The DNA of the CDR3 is TGTGCCAGTAGTAAAGGGACTAGCGGGGGCACAGATACGCAGTATTTT.

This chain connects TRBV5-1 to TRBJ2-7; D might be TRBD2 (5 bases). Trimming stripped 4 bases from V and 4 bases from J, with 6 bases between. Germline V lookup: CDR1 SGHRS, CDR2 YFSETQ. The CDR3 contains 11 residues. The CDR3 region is CASSEGYEQYF. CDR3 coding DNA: TGCGCCAGCAGCGAGGGATACGAGCAGTACTTC.

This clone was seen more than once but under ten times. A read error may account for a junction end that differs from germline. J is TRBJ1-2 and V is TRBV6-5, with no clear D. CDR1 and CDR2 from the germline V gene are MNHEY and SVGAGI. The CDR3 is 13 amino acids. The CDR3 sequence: CASIRGPNNGYTF. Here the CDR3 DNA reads TGTGCCAGCATTCGCGGGCCTAACAATGGCTACACCTTC.

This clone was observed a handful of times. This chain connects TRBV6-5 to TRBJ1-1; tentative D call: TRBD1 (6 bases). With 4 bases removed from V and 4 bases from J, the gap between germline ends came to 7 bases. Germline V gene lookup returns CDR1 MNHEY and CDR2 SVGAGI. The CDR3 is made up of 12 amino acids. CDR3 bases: TGTGCCAGCAGTTTACAGGGCACTGAAGCTTTCTTT. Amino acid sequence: CASSLQGTEAFF.

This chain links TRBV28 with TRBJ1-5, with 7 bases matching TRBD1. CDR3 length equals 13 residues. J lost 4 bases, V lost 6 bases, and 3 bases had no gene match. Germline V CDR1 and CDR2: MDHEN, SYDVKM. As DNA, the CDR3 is TGTGCCAGCAGATCACAGGGGAATCAGCCCCAGCATTTT. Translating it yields CASRSQGNQPQHF.

The DNA for the CDR3 is TGTGCCAGCAGCTCCAGCGGGAGGGCCTGGACCGGGGAGCTGTTTTTT. Translating gives CASSSSGRAWTGELFF. This chain joins TRBV7-6 and TRBJ2-2, with TRBD2 matching over 10 bases. V lost 4 bases, J lost 5 bases, and 7 bases stayed unmatched. The CDR3 length is 16 residues. Germline-derived CDR1 and CDR2 are SGHVS and FNYEAQ.

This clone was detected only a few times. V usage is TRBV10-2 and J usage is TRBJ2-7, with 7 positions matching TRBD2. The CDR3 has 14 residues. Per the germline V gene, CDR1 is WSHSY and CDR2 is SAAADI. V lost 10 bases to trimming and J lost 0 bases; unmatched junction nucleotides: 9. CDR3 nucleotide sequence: TGCGCCATTTGGGGGGGAGAGAGCTCCTACGAGCAGTACTTC. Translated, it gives CAIWGGESSYEQYF.

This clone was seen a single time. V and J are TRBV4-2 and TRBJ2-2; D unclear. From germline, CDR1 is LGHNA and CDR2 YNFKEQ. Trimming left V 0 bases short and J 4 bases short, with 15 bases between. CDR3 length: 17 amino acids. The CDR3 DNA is TGTGCCAGCAGCCAAGATCAACGGGTAGTGGGCACCGGGGAGCTGTTTTTT. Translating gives CASSQDQRVVGTGELFF.

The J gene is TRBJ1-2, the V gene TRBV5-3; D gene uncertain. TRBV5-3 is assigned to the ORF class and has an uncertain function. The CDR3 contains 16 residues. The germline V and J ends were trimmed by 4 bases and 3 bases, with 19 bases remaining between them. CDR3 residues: CARSPHHGEQDYGYTF. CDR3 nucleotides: TGTGCCAGAAGCCCACATCACGGGGAGCAAGACTATGGCTACACCTTC.

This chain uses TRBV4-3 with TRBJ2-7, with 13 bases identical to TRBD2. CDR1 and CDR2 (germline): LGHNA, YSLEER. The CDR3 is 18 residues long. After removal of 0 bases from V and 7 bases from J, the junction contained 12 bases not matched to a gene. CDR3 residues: CASSQEGGLAGVGREQYF. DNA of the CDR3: TGCGCCAGCAGCCAAGAGGGAGGACTAGCGGGAGTCGGGAGGGAGCAGTACTTC.

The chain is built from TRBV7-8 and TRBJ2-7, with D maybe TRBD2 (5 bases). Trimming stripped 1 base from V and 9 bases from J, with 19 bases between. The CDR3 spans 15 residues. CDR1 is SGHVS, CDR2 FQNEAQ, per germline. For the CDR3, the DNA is TGTGCCAGCAGCTTAGGAGCCGGGGTTGTCTCAGGGCAGTACTTC. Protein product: CASSLGAGVVSGQYF.

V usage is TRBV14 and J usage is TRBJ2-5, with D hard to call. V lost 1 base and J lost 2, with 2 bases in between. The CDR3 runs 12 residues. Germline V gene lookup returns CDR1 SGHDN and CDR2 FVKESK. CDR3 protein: CASSQVQETQYF. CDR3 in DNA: TGTGCCAGCAGCCAAGTACAAGAGACCCAGTACTTC.

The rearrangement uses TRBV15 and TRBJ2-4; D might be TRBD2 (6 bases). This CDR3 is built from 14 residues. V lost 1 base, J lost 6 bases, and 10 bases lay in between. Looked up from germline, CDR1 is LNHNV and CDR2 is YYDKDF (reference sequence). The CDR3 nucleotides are TGTGCCACCAGCAGAGGCACAGCGGGAAACATTCAGTACTTC. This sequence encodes CATSRGTAGNIQYF.

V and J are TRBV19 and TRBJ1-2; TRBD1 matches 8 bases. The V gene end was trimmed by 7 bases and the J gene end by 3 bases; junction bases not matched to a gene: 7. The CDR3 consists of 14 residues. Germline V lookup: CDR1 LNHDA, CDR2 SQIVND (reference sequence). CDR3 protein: CASNPMDRDYGYTF. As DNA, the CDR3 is TGTGCCAGTAATCCCATGGACAGGGACTATGGCTACACCTTC.

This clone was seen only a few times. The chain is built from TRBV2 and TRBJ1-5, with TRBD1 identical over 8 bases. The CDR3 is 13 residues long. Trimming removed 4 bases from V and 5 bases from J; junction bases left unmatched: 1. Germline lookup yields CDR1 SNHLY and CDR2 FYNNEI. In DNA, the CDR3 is TGTGCCAGCAGTGCGACAGGGGATCAGCCCCAGCATTTT. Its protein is CASSATGDQPQHF.

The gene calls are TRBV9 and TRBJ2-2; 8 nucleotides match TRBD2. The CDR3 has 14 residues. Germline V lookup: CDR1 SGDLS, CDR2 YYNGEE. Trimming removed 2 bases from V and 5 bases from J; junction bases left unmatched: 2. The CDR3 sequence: CASSVASGTGELFF. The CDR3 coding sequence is TGTGCCAGCAGCGTGGCTAGCGGGACCGGGGAGCTGTTTTTT.

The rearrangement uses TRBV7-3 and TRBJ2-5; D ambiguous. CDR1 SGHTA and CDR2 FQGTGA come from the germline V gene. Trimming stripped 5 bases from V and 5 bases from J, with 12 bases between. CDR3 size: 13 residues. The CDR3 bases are TGTGCCAGCAGCACTTTGCCTGCGGAGACCCAGTACTTC. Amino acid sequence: CASSTLPAETQYF. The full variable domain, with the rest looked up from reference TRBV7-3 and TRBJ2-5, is GAGVSQTPSNKVTEKGKYVELRCDPISGHTALYWYRQSLGQGPEFLIYFQGTGAADDSGLPNDRFFAVRPEGSVSTLKIQRTERGDSAVYLCASSTLPAETQYFGPGTRLLVL.